The next 25 T cell receptor beta chains were all read from a single sample in a study of T cell repertoires in cytomegalovirus infection. TCRdb processed the reads anew with MiXCR; each CDR3 protein has one entry. This sample yields 200,000 to 300,000 distinct CDR3 sequences, of which roughly 15% are seen a single time; 8.8% belongs to the top ten. The sequenced material came from PBMCs. These receptors came from a human donor in good health (CMV status not recorded). Some clones in this sample may be carry-over from other donors' samples.

This clonotype was counted at least ten times. The chain links TRBV7-2 to TRBJ1-2; D unresolved. V lost 5 bases to trimming and J lost 0 bases, with 13 bases between them. The CDR3 length is 15 residues. Germline loops: CDR1 SGHTA, CDR2 FQGNSA. CDR3 sequence reads: CASSTPDLANYGYTF. In DNA, the CDR3 is TGTGCCAGCAGCACCCCGGACTTAGCTAACTATGGCTACACCTTC.

V and J are TRBV13 and TRBJ2-1, with D possibly matching TRBD2 (6 bases). The CDR3 runs to 15 residues. Trimming pared 1 base from V and 4 bases from J, leaving 11 bases between. The germline V gene encodes CDR1 PRHDT and CDR2 FYEKMQ (reference sequence). The CDR3: CASSLVSGSYNEQFF. The CDR3 bases are TGTGCCAGCAGCTTAGTTAGCGGAAGTTACAATGAGCAGTTCTTC.

The chain joins TRBV20-1 to TRBJ1-5, with a possible D match to TRBD1 (6 bases). Germline-derived CDR1 and CDR2 are DFQATT and SNEGSKA (reference sequence). The ends were cut back, 6 bases at V and 4 bases at J, with 13 bases in the middle. This CDR3 has 13 residues. The CDR3 DNA sequence: TGCAGTGCGGAACAGGGTTGGAATCAGCCCCAGCATTTT. This encodes CSAEQGWNQPQHF.

This clonotype came up many times. The chain is built from TRBV6-1 and TRBJ2-7, with D maybe TRBD2 (6 bases). This CDR3 has 12 residues. V lost 7 bases and J lost 7, with 14 bases in between. The germline gives CDR1 MNHNS, CDR2 SASEGT. This CDR3 reads CASKKLAAEQYF. Written as DNA, the CDR3 is TGTGCCAGCAAGAAACTAGCTGCAGAGCAGTACTTC.

This clonotype was observed at least ten times. The gene calls are TRBV29-1 and TRBJ2-1, with 8 bases aligning to TRBD2. The CDR3 length is 14 residues. V trimming: 3 bases; J trimming: 8 bases; junction bases outside the gene matches: 9. Germline CDR1 SQVTM, CDR2 ANQGSEA. Here the CDR3 DNA reads TGCAGCGTTGATTCTCGGGGGGGTGGGGATGAGCAGTTCTTC. Translated: CSVDSRGGGDEQFF.

At least ten counts were recorded for this clonotype. The J gene is TRBJ2-5, the V gene TRBV5-5; tentatively, D is TRBD2 (5 bases). Germline assignment: CDR1 SGHKS and CDR2 YYEKEE (reference sequence). The CDR3 is 14 amino acids. Trimming shortened V by 0 bases and J by 4 bases, and 10 bases separated the two germline ends. CDR3 nucleotide sequence: TGTGCCAGCAGCTTGGTGCGGGCGGTAGAGACCCAGTACTTC. Translated, it gives CASSLVRAVETQYF.

The CDR3 loop is CASSWLYSAEAFF. CDR3 in DNA: TGTGCCAGCAGCTGGCTATATTCCGCTGAAGCTTTCTTT. The rearrangement joins TRBV7-6 to TRBJ1-1; D gene ambiguous. The CDR3 totals 13 residues. The germline gives CDR1 SGHVS, CDR2 FNYEAQ. V was clipped by 4 bases and J by 6 bases, with 12 bases between them.

This clonotype was picked up a small number of times. This sequence joins TRBV28 and TRBJ2-7; D is undetermined. This CDR3 has 11 residues. Germline V CDR1 and CDR2: MDHEN, SYDVKM. Trimming took 6 bases from V and 6 from J, leaving 9 bases between them. CDR3 in DNA: TGTGCCAGCAGCCCATCTGGCGAGCAGTACTTC. Translation: CASSPSGEQYF.

This clonotype was observed a few times. The chain uses TRBV20-1 and TRBJ1-2; D ambiguous. Germline V gene data show CDR1 as DFQATT and CDR2 as SNEGSKA (reference sequence). The CDR3 is 14 residues long. V shed 0 bases and J shed 5 bases, with 13 bases lying between them. CDR3: CSARDGGKPYGYTF. CDR3 nucleotide sequence: TGCAGTGCTAGAGATGGTGGGAAGCCATATGGCTACACCTTC.

The rearrangement joins TRBV9 to TRBJ2-6; 7 nucleotides match TRBD1. Germline V gives CDR1 SGDLS, CDR2 YYNGEE. V shed 4 bases, J shed 3 bases, and the junction held 7 bases outside the gene matches. This CDR3 has 16 residues. The chain's CDR3 is CASSRPRGLGANVLTF. The CDR3, as DNA: TGTGCCAGCAGCCGACCGAGGGGGCTTGGGGCCAACGTCCTGACTTTC.

This clonotype has ten or more counts. The CDR3 bases are TGTGCCATCAGAACTTCGAACGAGCAGTACTTC. Translating it yields CAIRTSNEQYF. The chain uses TRBV10-3 and TRBJ2-7; D not resolved. The V end lost 6 bases, the J end lost 5 bases, and 8 bases lay between the germline ends. The germline V gene has CDR1 ENHRY and CDR2 SYGVKD. This CDR3 region has 11 residues.

The sample holds a few counts of this clonotype. The CDR3 protein is CASSRVETQYF. The CDR3 DNA reads TGTGCCAGCAGCCGCGTAGAGACCCAGTACTTC. The genes are TRBV11-2 and TRBJ2-5, with D uncertain. The V gene lost 5 bases and the J gene lost 4 bases, with 5 bases spanning the gap. This CDR3 has 11 residues. CDR1 is SGHAT and CDR2 is FQNNGV in the germline V gene.

In this sample, this clonotype turned up many times. V usage is TRBV5-4 and J usage is TRBJ1-1; D is perhaps TRBD1 (6 bases). V was clipped by 4 bases and J by 5 bases, with 18 bases between them. The V gene's germline CDR1 is SGHNT and CDR2 YYREEE (reference sequence). The CDR3 runs to 15 residues. The CDR3 DNA reads as TGTGCCAGCAGCCCTTCGCCAGGGACATCAACTGAAGCTTTCTTT. This sequence encodes CASSPSPGTSTEAFF.

This clonotype came up many times. The CDR3 nucleotides read TGTGCCAGCAGCCCGACCGGGAGTGGATCACCCCTCCACTTT. Translating gives CASSPTGSGSPLHF. This chain links TRBV7-8 with TRBJ1-6, with D unclear. This CDR3 contains 14 residues. Trimming stripped 5 bases from V and 10 bases from J, with 15 bases between. The germline V gene has CDR1 SGHVS and CDR2 FQNEAQ. The full variable domain, in which reference TRBV7-8 and TRBJ1-6 provide the parts outside the CDR3, is GAGVSQSPRYKVAKRGQDVALRCDPISGHVSLFWYQQALGQGPEFLTYFQNEAQLDKSGLPSDRFFAERPEGSVSTLKIQRTQQEDSAVYLCASSPTGSGSPLHFGNGTRLTVT.

In its sample, this clonotype was seen a few times. The genes are TRBV29-1 and TRBJ2-1, with TRBD2 identical over 11 bases. The V gene's germline CDR1 is SQVTM and CDR2 ANQGSEA. This CDR3 spans 14 amino acids. The trim removed 7 bases at V and 4 bases at J, leaving 6 bases unmatched. The CDR3 DNA reads as TGCAGCGCCGAGGGACTAGCGGATTACAATGAGCAGTTCTTC. It codes for CSAEGLADYNEQFF.

This clonotype was recorded at least ten times. J is TRBJ2-1 and V is TRBV6-6, with D perhaps TRBD2 (6 bases). The V and J ends lost 2 bases and 3 bases respectively, with 17 bases between them. Germline V gene data show CDR1 as MNHNY and CDR2 as SVGAGI (reference sequence). This CDR3 contains 17 residues. CDR3 in amino acids: CASSYGFSGSFYNEQFF. DNA for the CDR3: TGTGCCAGCAGTTACGGATTTAGCGGAAGCTTCTACAATGAGCAGTTCTTC.

J is TRBJ2-1 and V is TRBV28; perhaps TRBD2 as D (6 bases). This CDR3 spans 15 amino acids. CDR1 and CDR2 from the germline V gene are MDHEN and SYDVKM. Deletions cut 3 bases from V and 1 base from J, with 10 bases between. The CDR3 reads CASSFTGVSYNEQFF. CDR3 in DNA: TGTGCCAGCAGTTTCACGGGAGTATCCTACAATGAGCAGTTCTTC.

The chain has TRBV12-3 or TRBV12-4 and TRBJ2-1; 8 bases line up with TRBD2. The CDR3 length is 15 residues. The V gene end was trimmed by 6 bases and the J gene end by 7 bases; junction bases not matched to a gene: 11. The CDR3 is CASRLDGSGRNEQFF. For the CDR3, the DNA is TGTGCCAGCAGACTCGATGGGAGCGGGAGAAATGAGCAGTTCTTC.

There are a few counts of this clonotype. The V call is TRBV6-5, the J call TRBJ2-5; unclear D gene. Between the trimmed V and J ends, which lost 2 bases and 5 bases, there was a span of 21 bases. CDR3 length: 17 residues. Per the germline V gene, CDR1 is MNHEY and CDR2 is SVGAGI. DNA for the CDR3: TGTGCCAGCAGTTACGGAGCCTCGATTTCTGGGCTGGAGACCCAGTACTTC. Protein sequence: CASSYGASISGLETQYF.

The chain uses TRBV29-1 and TRBJ1-4; D gene ambiguous. The V gene's germline CDR1 is SQVTM and CDR2 ANQGSEA. The CDR3 spans 14 residues. V lost 6 bases and J 3 bases, leaving 14 bases between the germline ends. CDR3: CSVPWPTANEKLFF. CDR3 DNA sequence: TGCAGCGTCCCATGGCCAACGGCTAATGAAAAACTGTTTTTT.

Ten or more counts support this clonotype. The chain combines TRBV7-3 with TRBJ2-1, with TRBD2 identical over 14 bases. In germline, CDR1 is SGHTA, CDR2 FQGTGA. The CDR3 consists of 15 residues. V lost 5 bases, J lost 7 bases, and 4 bases stayed unmatched. The CDR3 coding sequence is TGTGCCAGCAGCCAGGGACTAGCGGGGGCGAATGAGCAGTTCTTC. Encoded protein: CASSQGLAGANEQFF.

The chain carries TRBV14 and TRBJ2-7, with 10 bases aligning to TRBD2. Losses at the gene ends were 3 bases for V and 5 bases for J; bases not matched to a gene: 16. The CDR3 is 18 amino acids. Germline values: CDR1 SGHDN, CDR2 FVKESK. The CDR3 bases are TGTGCCAGCAGCCAGGATAATCTAGCGGGAGTATCTCCCCACGAGCAGTACTTC. As protein: CASSQDNLAGVSPHEQYF.

There are many counts of this clonotype. V is TRBV7-9 and J is TRBJ2-2; D not certain. From germline, CDR1 is SEHNR and CDR2 FQNEAQ (reference sequence). This CDR3 spans 12 amino acids. Trimming shortened V by 5 bases and J by 5 bases, and 6 bases separated the two germline ends. CDR3: CASSTRTGELFF. The CDR3 coding sequence is TGTGCCAGCAGCACCAGGACCGGGGAGCTGTTTTTT.

This clonotype occurred many times. J is TRBJ2-3 and V is TRBV7-6; D is possibly TRBD2 (7 bases). Germline V gene sequence: CDR1 SGHVS, CDR2 FNYEAQ. CDR3 length: 17 amino acids. V gave up 1 base and J gave up 4 bases, with 18 bases separating them. This CDR3 reads CASSLVVGGLVADTQYF. CDR3 nucleotides: TGTGCCAGCAGCTTAGTCGTGGGGGGGCTCGTCGCAGATACGCAGTATTTT. The variable domain in full, with the rest retrieved from reference TRBV7-6 and TRBJ2-3, is GAGVSQSPRYKVTKRGQDVALRCDPISGHVSLYWYRQALGQGPEFLTYFNYEAQQDKSGLPNDRFSAERPEGSISTLTIQRTEQRDSAMYRCASSLVVGGLVADTQYFGPGTRLTVL.

Here the CDR3 DNA reads TGCAGCGTCGCGGGACAGCGGAATTTTGACGAGCAGTACTTC. Translation: CSVAGQRNFDEQYF. This chain connects TRBV29-1 to TRBJ2-7; D might be TRBD1 (7 bases). From germline, CDR1 is SQVTM and CDR2 ANQGSEA. This CDR3 comprises 14 residues. V was pared by 6 bases and J by 5 bases, with 20 bases between.